This entry features one T cell receptor beta chain sequence. The CDR3 length is 14 residues. V was trimmed by 3 bases and J by 4 bases, leaving 15 bases between them. Germline assignment: CDR1 DFQATT and CDR2 SNEGSKA (reference sequence). These data come from a study of T cells after yellow fever vaccination. One entry per CDR3 protein, called by TCRdb with MiXCR from the 5' RACE reads. Of under 300,000 distinct CDR3 sequences detected, 13% appear once; the ten largest clones hold roughly 0.5%. This sequence was found in a man between 25 and 39 years old who received the YFV17D yellow fever vaccine. The rearrangement uses TRBV20-1 and TRBJ2-5, with TRBD1 as a possible D gene (5 bases). The sample in question was CD4+ T cells sorted from PBMCs, obtained 45 days after the yellow fever booster vaccination. The CDR3 protein is CSASRTPRGETQYF. In DNA, the CDR3 is TGCAGTGCTAGTCGGACACCTAGGGGAGAGACCCAGTACTTC.